Each of the 27 T cell receptor beta chains below was sequenced from the same sample in a study of long-term antiretroviral therapy in people with HIV. Runs used v3.0 of the immunoSEQ assay and were done at survey level. Profiling relied on immunoSEQ multiplex PCR, and the TCRdb table lists in-frame clones only, not all of them. The sample yields around 30,000 clones, 70% to 90% seen once. The sample in question was unsorted PBMCs, obtained 1.1 years after starting antiretroviral therapy. These receptor sequences come from a man between 18 and 35 years old with HIV.

This rearrangement joins TRBV6-4 to TRBJ2-3; 8 nucleotides agree with TRBD2. The V and J ends lost 4 bases and 0 bases, in that order; junction bases with no gene match: 0. Per germline, CDR1 MRHNA and CDR2 SNTAGT. CDR3 length equals 14 residues. The CDR3 spells CASSASGSTDTQYF. Here the CDR3 DNA reads TGTGCCAGCAGTGCTAGCGGGAGCACAGATACGCAGTATTTT.

The genes are TRBV5-6 and TRBJ2-3; D perhaps matches TRBD1 (6 bases). CDR1 and CDR2 from the germline V gene are SGHDT and YYEEEE. This CDR3 is 15 amino acids long. The germline V and J ends were trimmed by 0 bases and 0 bases, with 8 bases remaining between them. The CDR3: CASSLGTESTDTQYF. The CDR3 DNA reads as TGTGCCAGCAGCTTGGGGACAGAAAGCACAGATACGCAGTATTTT.

This chain uses TRBV7-9 with TRBJ2-3; D not resolved. The CDR3 is 11 residues long. Germline V gene data show CDR1 as SEHNR and CDR2 as FQNEAQ (reference sequence). Trimming cost V 1 base and J 9 bases, with 5 bases left between them. The CDR3: CASSLGSTQYF. CDR3 coding DNA: TGTGCCAGCAGCTTAGGGTCAACGCAGTATTTT.

The CDR3 DNA sequence: TGTGCCAGCAGTTTAGAAGGGTCACTTCTGTTCTTC. Encoded protein: CASSLEGSLLFF. V usage is TRBV27 and J usage is TRBJ2-1; D is unclear. Per germline, CDR1 MNHEY and CDR2 SMNVEV (reference sequence). This CDR3 contains 12 residues. Trimming pared 2 bases from V and 15 bases from J, leaving 14 bases between.

This rearrangement joins TRBV7-2 to TRBJ2-7; 8 nucleotides line up with TRBD2. From germline, CDR1 is SGHTA and CDR2 FQGNSA. The CDR3 covers 15 residues. Germline trimming cut 3 bases from V and 7 bases from J; bases unmatched to any gene: 11. The chain's CDR3 is CASSLNAAGAYEQYF. CDR3 DNA: TGTGCCAGCAGCTTGAATGCAGCGGGAGCTTATGAGCAGTACTTC.

J is TRBJ2-7 and V is TRBV4-2; no firm D call. The CDR3 is 13 residues long. The germline gives CDR1 LGHNA, CDR2 YNFKEQ. Trimming stripped 3 bases from V and 1 base from J, with 7 bases between. Here the CDR3 reads CASSQTGSYEQYF. The CDR3 bases are TGTGCCAGCAGCCAGACGGGTTCCTACGAGCAGTACTTC.

V usage is TRBV10-3 and J usage is TRBJ1-1, with D hard to call. Trimming removed 7 bases at V and 2 bases at J, with 11 bases between. CDR3 length: 13 amino acids. The germline CDR1 and CDR2 sequences are ENHRY and SYGVKD. As DNA, the CDR3 is TGTGCCATCACCTTAGCTAAAAACACTGAAGCTTTCTTT. As protein: CAITLAKNTEAFF.

The V gene is TRBV19, the J gene TRBJ2-3; the match to TRBD2 covers 9 bases. Germline lookup yields CDR1 LNHDA and CDR2 SQIVND (reference sequence). This CDR3 region has 19 residues. Trimming cost V 5 bases and J 2 bases; bases outside gene matches: 17. The CDR3 protein is CASSPLRGGREGLTDTQYF. CDR3 nucleotides: TGTGCCAGTAGTCCCCTCCGAGGTGGGCGGGAGGGCCTCACAGATACGCAGTATTTT.

The genes are TRBV28 and TRBJ2-7; 11 bases fit TRBD2. After removal of 2 bases from V and 0 bases from J, the junction contained 3 bases not matched to a gene. Germline lookup yields CDR1 MDHEN and CDR2 SYDVKM. This CDR3 comprises 16 residues. The CDR3 region has the DNA TGTGCCAGCAGTTTAGTGGGGACTAGCGGCTCCTACGAGCAGTACTTC. The encoded protein is CASSLVGTSGSYEQYF.

The rearrangement uses TRBV7-6 and TRBJ1-6; maybe TRBD1 (6 bases). CDR1 and CDR2 (germline): SGHVS, FNYEAQ. With 5 bases removed from V and 0 bases from J, the gap between germline ends came to 20 bases. This CDR3 spans 19 amino acids. The CDR3 DNA reads TGTGCCAGCAGCGTAACGACAGGCGGGATAGGCTCCTATAATTCACCCCTCCACTTT. This encodes CASSVTTGGIGSYNSPLHF.

This chain joins TRBV9 and TRBJ2-1; D remains unclear. The CDR3 is 12 amino acids. The V end lost 5 bases, the J end lost 7 bases, and 10 bases lay between the germline ends. CDR1 is SGDLS and CDR2 is YYNGEE in the germline V gene. The chain's CDR3 is CASSFTWNEQFF. CDR3 sequence (DNA): TGTGCCAGCAGTTTCACTTGGAATGAGCAGTTCTTC.

The chain combines TRBV15 with TRBJ2-7; 7 bases line up with TRBD2. Trimming took 0 bases from V and 3 from J; bases not matched to a gene: 11. The length of the CDR3 is 17 residues. CDR1 LNHNV and CDR2 YYDKDF come from the germline V gene (reference sequence). This chain's CDR3 is CATSREAPAGWGYEQYF. The CDR3, as DNA: TGTGCCACCAGCAGAGAGGCCCCAGCGGGGTGGGGCTACGAGCAGTACTTC.

This clone turned up a few times. The chain couples TRBV2 to TRBJ2-7, with 9 bases that match TRBD1. The ends lost 3 bases at V and 3 bases at J; junction bases unmatched: 27. Germline CDR1 SNHLY, CDR2 FYNNEI. CDR3 length equals 22 residues. CDR3 amino acids: CASSDSGGSGTGTLLPHYEQYF. The DNA for the CDR3 is TGTGCCAGCAGTGACTCTGGGGGGTCCGGGACAGGGACCCTCTTACCCCACTACGAGCAGTACTTC.

V is TRBV6-5 and J is TRBJ2-1; perhaps D is TRBD1 or TRBD2 (5 bases each). Germline V gene sequence: CDR1 MNHEY, CDR2 SVGAGI. The V and J ends lost 9 bases and 10 bases respectively, with 25 bases between them. The CDR3 length is 15 residues. CDR3 sequence (DNA): TGTGCCAGTCGGGCCCCTACGGGGACCTTTCGGGAGCAGTTCTTC. This translates into CASRAPTGTFREQFF.

Regarding this clone: An end of the junction does not agree with germline; a read error may underlie this. The genes are TRBV7-7 and TRBJ2-3; D might be TRBD1 or TRBD2, each matching 5 bases. Germline lookup yields CDR1 SSHAT and CDR2 FNYEAQ (reference sequence). The length of the CDR3 is 13 residues. CDR3 in DNA: TGTGCTAGCAGCTTCGCCTGGGGGGATACGCAGTATTTT. As protein: CASSFAWGDTQYF.

This clone was seen only once. The CDR3 DNA reads TGTGCCAGCAGCGTAGGGGGTTCCTTCTCCTACAATGAGCAGTTCTTC. It translates to CASSVGGSFSYNEQFF. This chain joins TRBV9 and TRBJ2-1; unclear D gene. V dropped 0 bases and J dropped 0 bases, with 10 bases sitting between them. CDR1 is SGDLS and CDR2 is YYNGEE in the germline V gene. This CDR3 has 16 residues.

The CDR3 DNA follows: TGTGCCAGCAGTTTGGGACTAGCGACTAAGGGGACCCAGTACTTC. Its translation is CASSLGLATKGTQYF. The rearrangement joins TRBV28 to TRBJ2-5; TRBD2 matches at 10 bases. Germline lookup yields CDR1 MDHEN and CDR2 SYDVKM. There are 15 residues in the CDR3. J lost 7 bases, V lost 3 bases, and 8 bases had no gene match.

V is TRBV27 and J is TRBJ2-1; 8 bases are shared with TRBD2. V dropped 4 bases and J dropped 5; count of bases not matched to a gene: 7. This CDR3 is built from 15 residues. The germline V gene has CDR1 MNHEY and CDR2 SMNVEV (reference sequence). CDR3 amino acids: CASSSWTSLHNEQFF. CDR3 in DNA: TGTGCCAGCAGTTCGTGGACTAGCCTTCACAATGAGCAGTTCTTC.

The chain links TRBV27 to TRBJ2-7; tentatively, D is TRBD1 (5 bases). The germline V and J ends were trimmed by 2 bases and 1 base, with 6 bases remaining between them. Germline loops: CDR1 MNHEY, CDR2 SMNVEV (reference sequence). CDR3 length: 13 residues. Here the CDR3 reads CASSLQGSYEQYF. CDR3 coding DNA: TGTGCCAGCAGTTTACAGGGATCCTACGAGCAGTACTTC.

The chain uses TRBV4-3 and TRBJ1-2; possible D gene TRBD1, 6 bases. CDR3 length equals 16 residues. The V gene lost 0 bases and the J gene lost 7 bases, with 18 bases spanning the gap. The V gene's germline CDR1 is LGHNA and CDR2 YSLEER. The CDR3 region is CASSQDYKWGAVGYTF. The CDR3, as DNA: TGCGCCAGCAGCCAAGATTATAAGTGGGGGGCGGTTGGCTACACCTTC.

V and J are TRBV18 and TRBJ2-7, with D possibly being TRBD2 (6 bases). Germline CDR1 reads KGHSH; CDR2 reads LQKENI. The CDR3 runs to 16 residues. V was clipped by 3 bases and J by 1 base, with 16 bases between them. The CDR3 nucleotides are TGTGCCAGCTCACCCGGGGGACTCCGGCCATCCTACGAGCAGTACTTC. This encodes CASSPGGLRPSYEQYF.

The chain recombines TRBV6-4 with TRBJ2-1, with 9 nucleotides matching TRBD1. V was pared by 6 bases and J by 4 bases, with 7 bases of the junction left unmatched. The CDR3 contains 15 residues. The germline gives CDR1 MRHNA, CDR2 SNTAGT. The CDR3 loop is CASSVGTGLYNEQFF. In DNA form, the CDR3 reads TGTGCCAGCAGCGTCGGGACAGGGCTATACAATGAGCAGTTCTTC.

V gene TRBV2 combines with J gene TRBJ2-5, with 9 bases that match TRBD2. Germline V gives CDR1 SNHLY, CDR2 FYNNEI. Trimming cost V 11 bases and J 4 bases; bases outside gene matches: 5. The CDR3 contains 12 residues. The CDR3 loop reads CASRTSAETQYF. The DNA for the CDR3 is TGTGCCTCTCGGACTAGCGCAGAGACCCAGTACTTC.

The rearrangement uses TRBV7-8 and TRBJ1-1; D remains ambiguous. Germline CDR1 SGHVS, CDR2 FQNEAQ. Trimming removed 0 bases at V and 7 bases at J, with 6 bases between. The CDR3 runs 12 residues. As DNA, the CDR3 is TGTGCCAGCAGCTTAGCCACTTATGAAGCTTTCTTT. It encodes CASSLATYEAFF.

The chain couples TRBV6-5 to TRBJ1-1, with a possible D match to TRBD1 (5 bases). CDR1 is MNHEY and CDR2 is SVGAGI in the germline V gene. This CDR3 spans 13 amino acids. The V end was cut by 0 bases, the J end by 5 bases, with 7 bases between. The CDR3 region has the DNA TGTGCCAGCAGTTACTCGCCAGGGACTGAAGCTTTCTTT. The encoded protein is CASSYSPGTEAFF.

J is TRBJ1-4 and V is TRBV4-1; no definite D call. Germline V gene sequence: CDR1 MGHRA, CDR2 YSYEKL. The CDR3 covers 15 residues. Deletions cut 1 base from V and 0 bases from J, with 6 bases between. CDR3 in DNA: TGCGCCAGCAGCCAAGTTGGAACAACTAATGAAAAACTGTTTTTT. Protein product: CASSQVGTTNEKLFF.

This clone came up once. This chain connects TRBV30 to TRBJ2-6; D is unclear. The CDR3 covers 14 residues. Germline lookup yields CDR1 GTSNPN and CDR2 SVGIG (reference sequence). V was pared by 6 bases and J by 0 bases, with 9 bases between. The CDR3, as DNA: TGTGCCTGCACGATAATCTCTGGGGCCAACGTCCTGACTTTC. Translating gives CACTIISGANVLTF.